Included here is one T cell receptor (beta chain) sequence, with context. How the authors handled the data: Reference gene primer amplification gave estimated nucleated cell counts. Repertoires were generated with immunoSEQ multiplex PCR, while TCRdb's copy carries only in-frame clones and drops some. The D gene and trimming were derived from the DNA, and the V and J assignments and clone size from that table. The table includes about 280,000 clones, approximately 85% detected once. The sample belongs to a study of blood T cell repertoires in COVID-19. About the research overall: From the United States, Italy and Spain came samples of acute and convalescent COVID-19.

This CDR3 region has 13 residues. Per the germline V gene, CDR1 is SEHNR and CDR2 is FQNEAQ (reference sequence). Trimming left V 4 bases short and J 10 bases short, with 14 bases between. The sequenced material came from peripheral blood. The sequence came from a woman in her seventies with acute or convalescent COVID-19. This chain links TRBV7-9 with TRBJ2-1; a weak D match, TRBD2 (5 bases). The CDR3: CASSSSLSGEQFF. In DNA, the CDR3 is TGTGCCAGCAGCTCCTCTCTCTCGGGGGAGCAGTTCTTC.